This T cell receptor beta chain was recovered during a study of T-cell reconstitution after alpha-beta-depleted transplantation in children (dated by TCRdb to the mid-2010s). With respect to the entire study: Using TCR repertoire profiling, the study followed T-cell immune reconstitution in a quantitative way in children after TCRalphabeta/CD19-depleted allogeneic hematopoietic cell transplantation.

A few counts support this clonotype. Its antigen target is currently unknown. It has no much larger one-base neighbor in the sample; base qualities were not kept. The method was PCR. Reads for this sample came from an Illumina HiSeq 2500. TCR library preparation used molecular barcoding, with unique molecular identifiers applied to normalize quantification of the TCRbeta repertoire. TCRdb handled the public reads itself, with Q25 trimming in fastp and clone calling in MiXCR, and kept productive beta chains. Each entry merges the rows of one CDR3 protein and shows their most common DNA and genes. Here the sample has hundreds of thousands of distinct CDR3 sequences; approximately 10% occur a single time. In total, the top ten clones hold roughly 6.2% of the sample. The source was PBMCs from the stem cell graft donor, collected from the stem cell graft. The TCR originated in a human donor who donated a stem cell graft to a child with acute lymphoblastic leukemia.

Here is the DNA: TGTGCCACCAGCAGAGACCCAGGGGGACAGCTTAGCAATCAGCCCCAGCATTTT. Translated, it reads CATSRDPGGQLSNQPQHF. Recombination joined TRBV15 with TRBJ1-5; 7 nucleotides in the junction match TRBD1. The cysteine opens and the phenylalanine closes a CDR3 of 18 amino acids. The kept DNA is CDR3 alone, 54 bases in frame from the first base. Here V drops 0 bases and J drops 0 bases, and the junction holds 8 bases not matched to any gene. Taken from the germline V gene (reference sequence), the CDR1 and CDR2 loops are LNHNV and YYDKDF.